This T cell receptor beta chain was retrieved from a study of CD8+CD57+ T cells in acquired aplastic anemia. Study-level information: Sorting CD4+ and CD8+ cells gave DNA averaging about 3.3 ug.

The TCR beta profiling, which covered VDJ combination and CDR3 sequence, was carried out using genomic DNA as the template. TCRdb reanalysed the reads using MiXCR and keeps one entry per CDR3 protein. The profile shows around 500,000 distinct CDR3 sequences, around 30% of them singletons. Germline V gives CDR1 SQVTM, CDR2 ANQGSEA. V was shortened by 5 bases and J by 3 bases, with 20 bases between the two germline ends. The CDR3 length is 15 residues. The sample holds many counts of this clonotype. What it binds is unknown. Study-wide findings and caveats: There were roughly 30 CD8+ CDR3 sequences that occurred in both patients and controls.

Patients chosen for sequencing had CD8+CD57+ cells that had expanded, as shown by flow cytometry. The sequenced material came from sorted CD4+, CD8+, or CD8+CD57+ T cells (not recorded which) from PBMCs. The gene calls are TRBV29-1 and TRBJ2-7; a possible D gene is TRBD2 (7 bases). The TCR was taken from a human donor with aplastic anemia. The CDR3 coding sequence is TGCAGCGTTTCGGTCGGGGGGCAAATTCACTACGAGCAGTACTTC. Translation gives CSVSVGGQIHYEQYF.